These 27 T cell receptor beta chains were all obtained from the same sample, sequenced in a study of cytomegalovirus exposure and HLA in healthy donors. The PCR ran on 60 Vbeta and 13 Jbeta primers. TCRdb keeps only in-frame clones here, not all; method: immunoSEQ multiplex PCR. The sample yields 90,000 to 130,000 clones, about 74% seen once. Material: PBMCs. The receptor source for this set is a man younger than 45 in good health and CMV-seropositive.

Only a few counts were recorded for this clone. The CDR3 reads CASSLLQGAQETQYF. CDR3 bases: TGTGCCAGCAGCTTGCTTCAGGGGGCACAAGAGACCCAGTACTTC. V and J are TRBV5-8 and TRBJ2-5, with 8 nucleotides matching TRBD1. V lost 1 base and J lost 2; bases outside the gene matches: 4. This CDR3 has 15 residues. In germline, CDR1 is SGHTS, CDR2 YDEGEE.

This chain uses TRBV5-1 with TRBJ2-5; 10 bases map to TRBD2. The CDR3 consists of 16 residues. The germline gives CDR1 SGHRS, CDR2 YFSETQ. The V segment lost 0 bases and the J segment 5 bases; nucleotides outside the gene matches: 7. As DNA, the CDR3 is TGCGCCAGCAGCTTGGCCCTAGCGGGGGTAGGGGAGACCCAGTACTTC. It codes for CASSLALAGVGETQYF.

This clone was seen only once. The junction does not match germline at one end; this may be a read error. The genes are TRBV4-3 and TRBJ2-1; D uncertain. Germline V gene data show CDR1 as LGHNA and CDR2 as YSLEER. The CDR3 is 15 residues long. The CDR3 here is CASSPLWSSYDEQFF. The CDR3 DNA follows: TGCGCCAGCAGCCCGCTCTGGTCCTCCTACGATGAGCAGTTCTTC.

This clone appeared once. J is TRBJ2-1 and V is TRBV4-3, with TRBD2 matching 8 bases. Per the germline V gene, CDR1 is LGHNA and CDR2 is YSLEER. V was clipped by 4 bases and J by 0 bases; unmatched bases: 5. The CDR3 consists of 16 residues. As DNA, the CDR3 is TGCGCCAGCAGCCGAGCGGGGGTCCTCTCCTACAATGAGCAGTTCTTC. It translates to CASSRAGVLSYNEQFF.

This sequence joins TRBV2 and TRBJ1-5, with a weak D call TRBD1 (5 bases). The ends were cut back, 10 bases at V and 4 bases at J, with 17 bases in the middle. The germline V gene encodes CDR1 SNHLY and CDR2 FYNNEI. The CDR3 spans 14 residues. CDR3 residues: CAIRTGDGNQPQHF. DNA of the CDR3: TGTGCCATCAGAACAGGTGATGGGAATCAGCCCCAGCATTTT.

CDR3 in amino acids: CASSQGGGLTDTQYF. Written as DNA, the CDR3 is TGTGCCAGCAGCCAAGGAGGGGGCCTCACAGATACGCAGTATTTT. The V gene is TRBV4-2, the J gene TRBJ2-3, with 7 nucleotides matching TRBD1. Germline V lookup: CDR1 LGHNA, CDR2 YNFKEQ. The CDR3 is 15 residues long. The V segment lost 1 base and the J segment 2 bases; nucleotides outside the gene matches: 3.

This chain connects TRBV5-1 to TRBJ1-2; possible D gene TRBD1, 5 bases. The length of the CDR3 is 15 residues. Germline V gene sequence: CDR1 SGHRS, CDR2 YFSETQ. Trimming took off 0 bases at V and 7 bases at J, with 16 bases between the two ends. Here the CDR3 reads CASSLGGSRGSGYTF. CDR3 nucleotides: TGCGCCAGCAGCTTGGGAGGTAGTAGGGGAAGTGGCTACACCTTC.

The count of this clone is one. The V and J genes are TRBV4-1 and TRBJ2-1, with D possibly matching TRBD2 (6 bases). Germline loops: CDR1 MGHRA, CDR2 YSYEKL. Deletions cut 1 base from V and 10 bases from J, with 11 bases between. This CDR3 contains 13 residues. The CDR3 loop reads CASSQVLGGEQFF. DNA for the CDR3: TGCGCCAGCAGCCAAGTGTTAGGAGGGGAGCAGTTCTTC.

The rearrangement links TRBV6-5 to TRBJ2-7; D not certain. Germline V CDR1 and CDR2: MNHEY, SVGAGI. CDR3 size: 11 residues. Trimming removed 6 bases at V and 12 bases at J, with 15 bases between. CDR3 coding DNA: TGTGCCAGCAGCGTGACCGTAGCTTGGTACTTC. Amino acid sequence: CASSVTVAWYF.

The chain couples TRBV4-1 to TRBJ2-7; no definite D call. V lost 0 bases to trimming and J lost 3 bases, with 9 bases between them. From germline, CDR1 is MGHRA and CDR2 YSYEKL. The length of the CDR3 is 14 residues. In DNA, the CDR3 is TGCGCCAGCAGCCAAGATCGCAGGAACTACGAGCAGTACTTC. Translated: CASSQDRRNYEQYF.

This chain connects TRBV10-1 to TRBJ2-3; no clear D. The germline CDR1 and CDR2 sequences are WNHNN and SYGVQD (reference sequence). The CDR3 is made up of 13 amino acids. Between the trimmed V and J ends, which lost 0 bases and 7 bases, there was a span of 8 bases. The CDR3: CASSESPNYTQYF. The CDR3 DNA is TGCGCCAGCAGTGAGTCGCCCAACTATACGCAGTATTTT.

The CDR3 reads CASSLGTGADQPQHF. The DNA for the CDR3 is TGTGCCAGCAGCTTGGGGACAGGGGCGGATCAGCCCCAGCATTTT. The chain is built from TRBV5-8 and TRBJ1-5; the match to TRBD1 covers 9 bases. The CDR3 sequence is 15 residues long. With 0 bases clipped from V and 5 bases from J, the junction kept 3 bases outside the gene matches. Germline assignment: CDR1 SGHTS and CDR2 YDEGEE.

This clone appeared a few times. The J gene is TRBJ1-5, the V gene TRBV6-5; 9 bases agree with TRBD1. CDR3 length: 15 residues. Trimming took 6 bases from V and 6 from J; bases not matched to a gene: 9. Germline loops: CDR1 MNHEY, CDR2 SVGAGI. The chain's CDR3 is CASSRNYRGPQPQHF. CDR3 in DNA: TGTGCCAGCAGCCGAAATTACAGGGGGCCTCAGCCCCAGCATTTT.

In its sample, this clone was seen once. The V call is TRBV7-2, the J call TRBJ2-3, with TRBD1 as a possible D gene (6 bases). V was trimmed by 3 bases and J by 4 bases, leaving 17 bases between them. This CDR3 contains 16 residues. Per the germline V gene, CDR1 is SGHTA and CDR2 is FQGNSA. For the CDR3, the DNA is TGTGCCAGCAGCTTGGCCCCTAGGGACATGCCAGATACGCAGTATTTT. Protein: CASSLAPRDMPDTQYF. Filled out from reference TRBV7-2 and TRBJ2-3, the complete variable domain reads GAGVSQSPSNKVTEKGKDVELRCDPISGHTALYWYRQSLGQGLEFLIYFQGNSAPDKSGLPSDRFSAERTGGSVSTLTIQRTQQEDSAVYLCASSLAPRDMPDTQYFGPGTRLTVL.

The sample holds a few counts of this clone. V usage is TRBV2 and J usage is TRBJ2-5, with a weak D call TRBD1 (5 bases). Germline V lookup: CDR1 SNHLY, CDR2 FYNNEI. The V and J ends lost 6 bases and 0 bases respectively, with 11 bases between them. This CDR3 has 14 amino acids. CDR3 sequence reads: CASRTDRYQETQYF. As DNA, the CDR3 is TGTGCCAGCAGGACAGACAGATACCAAGAGACCCAGTACTTC.

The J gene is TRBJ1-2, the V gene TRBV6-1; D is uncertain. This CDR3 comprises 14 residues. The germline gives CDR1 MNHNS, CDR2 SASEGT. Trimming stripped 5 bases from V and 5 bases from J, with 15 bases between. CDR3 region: CASSIEAGGYGYTF. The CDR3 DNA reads TGTGCCAGCAGTATTGAGGCCGGCGGGTATGGCTACACCTTC.

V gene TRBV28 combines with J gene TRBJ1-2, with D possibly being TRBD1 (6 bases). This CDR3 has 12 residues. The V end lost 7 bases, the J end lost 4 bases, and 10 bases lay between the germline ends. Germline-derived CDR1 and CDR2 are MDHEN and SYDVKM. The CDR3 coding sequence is TGTGCCAGCACCCGGGACATCTATGGCTACACCTTC. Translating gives CASTRDIYGYTF.

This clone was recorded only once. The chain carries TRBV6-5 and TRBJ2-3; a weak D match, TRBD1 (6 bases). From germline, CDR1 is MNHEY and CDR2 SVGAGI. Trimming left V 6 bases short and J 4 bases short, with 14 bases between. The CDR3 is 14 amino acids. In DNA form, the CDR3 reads TGTGCCAGCAGACTCACCGGACAGTCAGATACGCAGTATTTT. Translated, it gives CASRLTGQSDTQYF.

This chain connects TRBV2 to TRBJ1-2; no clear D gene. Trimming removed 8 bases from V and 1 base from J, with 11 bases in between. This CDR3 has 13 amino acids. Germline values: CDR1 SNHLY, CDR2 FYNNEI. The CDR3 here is CASSISHNYGYTF. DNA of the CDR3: TGTGCCAGCTCTATCTCCCATAACTATGGCTACACCTTC.

DNA of the CDR3: TGTGCCAGCAGCACGGGGTTCTATGGCTACACCTTC. It specifies CASSTGFYGYTF. The chain joins TRBV28 to TRBJ1-2; D unclear. In germline, CDR1 is MDHEN, CDR2 SYDVKM. The CDR3 is 12 residues long. V was clipped by 6 bases and J by 4 bases, with 9 bases between them.

CDR3 protein: CASSLGAGRGLYQPQHF. The CDR3 coding sequence is TGTGCCAGCAGTTTAGGGGCCGGGAGGGGACTCTATCAGCCCCAGCATTTT. The chain has TRBV27 and TRBJ1-5; a possible D gene is TRBD1 (5 bases). This CDR3 comprises 17 residues. Per the germline V gene, CDR1 is MNHEY and CDR2 is SMNVEV (reference sequence). Trimming took 2 bases from V and 5 from J, leaving 19 bases between them.

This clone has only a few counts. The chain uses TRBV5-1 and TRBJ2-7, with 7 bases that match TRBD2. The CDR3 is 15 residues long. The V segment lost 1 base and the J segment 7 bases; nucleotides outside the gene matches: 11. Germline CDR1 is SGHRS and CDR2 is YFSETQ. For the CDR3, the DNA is TGCGCCAGCAGCTTGTCTAGCGGTGACTCTGGTGAGCAGTACTTC. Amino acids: CASSLSSGDSGEQYF. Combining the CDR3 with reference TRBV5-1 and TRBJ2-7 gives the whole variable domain KAGVTQTPRYLIKTRGQQVTLSCSPISGHRSVSWYQQTPGQGLQFLFEYFSETQRNKGNFPGRFSGRQFSNSRSEMNVSTLELGDSALYLCASSLSSGDSGEQYFGPGTRLTVT.

The CDR3 DNA reads as TGTGCCACTTCCCGGGGGGCAGATACGCAGTATTTT. This sequence encodes CATSRGADTQYF. The V gene is TRBV10-3, the J gene TRBJ2-3; the match to TRBD2 covers 7 bases. This CDR3 is 12 amino acids long. V lost 10 bases and J lost 4; bases outside the gene matches: 5. Per germline, CDR1 ENHRY and CDR2 SYGVKD.

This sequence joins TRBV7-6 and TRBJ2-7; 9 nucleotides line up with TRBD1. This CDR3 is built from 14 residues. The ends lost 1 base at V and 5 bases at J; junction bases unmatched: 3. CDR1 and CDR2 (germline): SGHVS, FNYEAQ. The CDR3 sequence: CASSLGDRDHEQYF. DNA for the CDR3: TGTGCCAGCAGCTTAGGGGACAGGGACCACGAGCAGTACTTC.

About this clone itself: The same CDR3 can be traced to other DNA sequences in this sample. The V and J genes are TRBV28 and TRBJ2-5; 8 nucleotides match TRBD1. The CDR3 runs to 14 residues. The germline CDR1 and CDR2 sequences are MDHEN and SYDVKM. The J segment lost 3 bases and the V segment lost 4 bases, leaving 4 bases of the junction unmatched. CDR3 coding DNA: TGTGCCAGCAGTTCTCCAGGGGGCGAAGAGACCCAGTACTTC. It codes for CASSSPGGEETQYF.

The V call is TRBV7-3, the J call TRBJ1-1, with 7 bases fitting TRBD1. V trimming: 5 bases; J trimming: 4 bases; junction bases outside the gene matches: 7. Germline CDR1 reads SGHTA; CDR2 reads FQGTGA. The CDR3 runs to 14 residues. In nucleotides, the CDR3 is TGTGCCAGCAGCCCTACCTCAGGGGGCACTGAAGCTTTCTTT. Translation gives CASSPTSGGTEAFF.

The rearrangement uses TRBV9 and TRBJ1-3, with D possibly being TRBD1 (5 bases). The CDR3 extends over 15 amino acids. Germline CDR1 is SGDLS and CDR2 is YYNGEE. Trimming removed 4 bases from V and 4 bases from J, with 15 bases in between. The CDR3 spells CASSIGGSPGNTIYF. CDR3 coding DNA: TGTGCCAGCAGCATCGGGGGATCGCCGGGAAACACCATATATTTT.